Only one count was recorded for the clone carrying this TCR beta chain. V was cut by 0 bases and J by 4 bases, with 15 bases left in between. This CDR3 has 16 residues. Germline V gene data show CDR1 as SEHNR and CDR2 as FQNEAQ (reference sequence). The data belong to a study of shared clonotypes between healthy human individuals. The study ran the assay at deep level. Method: immunoSEQ multiplex PCR; TCRdb's copy keeps in-frame clones and lacks some. The table has approximately 340,000 clones, about 74% seen once. Specimen: memory CD4+ T cells sorted from blood. The subset here: CD45RA-negative fraction. The chain carries TRBV7-9 and TRBJ2-5; a weak D match, TRBD2 (5 bases). This receptor was identified in a man aged 25-45 years in good health. CDR3 region: CASSLADFRFSETQYF. CDR3 in DNA: TGTGCCAGCAGCTTAGCGGACTTCCGGTTCTCAGAGACCCAGTACTTC.